This T cell receptor beta chain came from a study of technical replicates of blood from a handful of donors. This table comes from immunoSEQ multiplex PCR, and its TCRdb copy is limited to in-frame clones, with some not included. The table lists 60,000 or so clones, roughly 89% of them singletons. This clone has just one count. This sequence originates from a human donor in good health. Some clones in this sample may be carry-over from other donors' samples. Specimen: PBMCs.

CDR3 amino acids: CASSPPGVANEKLFF. CDR3 DNA sequence: TGTGCCAGCAGCCCCCCGGGGGTGGCTAATGAAAAACTGTTTTTT. The chain recombines TRBV5-5 with TRBJ1-4, with TRBD1 as a possible D gene (5 bases). Looked up from germline, CDR1 is SGHKS and CDR2 is YYEKEE (reference sequence). V shed 4 bases and J shed 3 bases, with 13 bases lying between them. This CDR3 has 15 amino acids.